This is a list of T cell receptor beta chains from one sample in a study of T cells in Graves' hyperthyroidism and ophthalmopathy. TCRdb reanalysed the multiplex PCR reads using MiXCR and keeps one entry per CDR3 protein. This table holds around 290,000 distinct CDR3 sequences, approximately 13% found once. Sequences were obtained from blood. Every receptor here comes from a woman in her forties with Graves' hyperthyroidism. Both conserved end residues are part of each CDR3. D genes are given only for firm matches. Not every row has a clone size; where given, it reads once, few, many or a size class.

abundance	v_gene	j_gene	d_gene	len	CDR3aa	CDR3nt
many	TRBV25-1	TRBJ2-5	.	16	CASSEGGRAEQETQYF	TGTGCCAGCAGTGAAGGGGGCAGGGCCGAGCAAGAGACCCAGTACTTC
many	TRBV12-5	TRBJ1-5	TRBD1	19	CASGLADEGQGEINQPQHF	TGTGCTAGTGGTTTGGCCGATGAGGGACAGGGGGAAATCAATCAGCCCCAGCATTTT
many	TRBV6-1	TRBJ1-1	.	13	CASSYLGNTEAFF	TGTGCCAGCAGTTACCTGGGGAACACTGAAGCTTTCTTT
many	TRBV20-1	TRBJ1-4	TRBD1	13	CSARTGFDEKLFF	TGCAGTGCGAGGACAGGGTTTGACGAAAAACTGTTTTTT
.	TRBV6-1	TRBJ1-6	.	14	CASSDGTFNSPLHF	TGTGCCAGCAGTGATGGGACTTTTAATTCACCCCTCCACTTT
many	TRBV7-2	TRBJ2-3	.	13	CASSLNQADTQYF	TGTGCCAGCAGCTTGAACCAGGCAGATACGCAGTATTTT
few	TRBV24-1	TRBJ2-3	.	13	CATSEPTNPTQYF	TGTGCCACCAGTGAGCCGACTAACCCTACGCAGTATTTT
many	TRBV6-1	TRBJ1-6	TRBD1	14	CASSGTGGNSPLHF	TGTGCCAGCAGCGGGACAGGGGGCAATTCACCCCTCCACTTT
once	TRBV2	TRBJ1-1	TRBD1	13	CASSIQGALEAFF	TGTGCCAGCAGTATACAGGGGGCGCTGGAAGCTTTCTTT
many	TRBV6-1	TRBJ2-1	.	11	CASTLWNEQFF	TGTGCCAGCACCCTCTGGAATGAGCAGTTCTTC
.	TRBV11-2	TRBJ1-3	.	16	CASSLRLDNTGNTIYF	TGTGCCAGCAGCTTAAGGTTGGACAACACTGGAAACACCATATATTTT
.	TRBV7-6	TRBJ2-1	TRBD1	16	CASSPGTGGGYNEQFF	TGTGCCAGCAGCCCGGGGACAGGGGGCGGGTACAATGAGCAGTTCTTC
few	TRBV7-9	TRBJ2-1	.	12	CASSLGNGAQFF	TGTGCCAGCAGCTTAGGTAACGGGGCTCAGTTCTTC
many	TRBV11-2	TRBJ2-2	.	15	CASSFDPSTWGELFF	TGTGCCAGCAGCTTTGACCCCTCGACCTGGGGGGAGCTGTTTTTT
many	TRBV11-3	TRBJ1-4	TRBD1	15	CASSPRTGPGEKLFF	TGTGCCAGCAGCCCCCGGACAGGGCCGGGAGAAAAACTGTTTTTT
many	TRBV5-1	TRBJ2-5	.	15	CASSLEDGRAETQYF	TGCGCCAGCAGCTTGGAGGACGGACGAGCGGAGACCCAGTACTTC
many	TRBV3-1	TRBJ1-3	.	17	CASSQDYRTDSGNTIYF	TGTGCCAGCAGCCAAGATTATCGGACGGACTCTGGAAACACCATATATTTT
many	TRBV3-1	TRBJ2-1	.	13	CASSQLRQDEQFF	TGTGCCAGCAGCCAACTTCGACAAGATGAGCAGTTCTTC
many	TRBV20-1	TRBJ2-7	.	12	CSASGQGDEQYF	TGCAGTGCTAGTGGGCAAGGGGACGAGCAGTACTTC
few	TRBV28	TRBJ2-7	.	15	CASSLSGGYSYEQYF	TGTGCCAGCAGTTTATCAGGAGGTTACTCCTACGAGCAGTACTTC
many	TRBV19	TRBJ1-5	.	14	CASRNPYSNQPQHF	TGTGCCAGTAGGAATCCTTATAGCAATCAGCCCCAGCATTTT
many	TRBV3-1	TRBJ2-1	TRBD2	18	CASSQELQRDQEGDEQFF	TGTGCCAGCAGCCAAGAATTGCAGCGGGATCAGGAAGGTGATGAGCAGTTCTTC
few	TRBV15	TRBJ2-1	TRBD2	16	CATASGRAMSVNEQFF	TGTGCCACCGCCAGCGGGAGGGCCATGTCCGTCAATGAGCAGTTCTTC
few	TRBV28	TRBJ1-4	.	16	CASSLGQGTLGEKLFF	TGTGCCAGCAGTTTAGGTCAAGGGACATTAGGTGAAAAACTGTTTTTT
many	TRBV27	TRBJ1-4	.	12	CASWEGREKLFF	TGTGCCAGCTGGGAGGGTCGAGAAAAACTGTTTTTT
many	TRBV12-3/TRBV12-4	TRBJ1-2	.	13	CASSSNRVVGYTF	TGTGCCAGCAGTTCGAACAGAGTTGTTGGCTACACCTTC
many	TRBV2	TRBJ2-7	.	14	CASSEAPGNYEQYF	TGTGCCAGCAGTGAAGCCCCCGGCAACTACGAGCAGTACTTC
many	TRBV12-3/TRBV12-4	TRBJ1-5	.	14	CASSPDGAYEPQHF	TGTGCCAGCAGTCCTGACGGGGCTTATGAGCCCCAGCATTTT
many	TRBV12-3/TRBV12-4	TRBJ1-5	.	15	CASSLVLGGDQPQHF	TGTGCCAGCAGCTTGGTTTTAGGGGGGGATCAGCCCCAGCATTTT
many	TRBV5-6	TRBJ2-1	TRBD1	14	CASRSRTGANEQFF	TGTGCCAGCAGGAGCCGGACAGGGGCCAATGAGCAGTTCTTC
.	TRBV7-3	TRBJ2-2	.	14	CASSSGRTSGELFF	TGTGCCAGCAGCTCGGGCCGTACCTCCGGGGAGCTGTTTTTT
few	TRBV7-9	TRBJ2-6	.	16	CASSFPLDTGANVLTF	TGTGCCAGCAGCTTTCCTCTGGACACTGGGGCCAACGTCCTGACTTTC
.	TRBV30	TRBJ1-1	.	16	CAWSSLIGGLNTEAFF	TGTGCCTGGAGTTCCCTTATTGGAGGGCTCAACACTGAAGCTTTCTTT
many	TRBV7-9	TRBJ2-7	.	13	CASSLRNNYEQYF	TGTGCCAGCAGCTTAAGAAACAACTACGAGCAGTACTTC
.	TRBV7-2	TRBJ2-5	.	12	CASSLKPETQYF	TGTGCCAGCAGCTTAAAACCAGAGACCCAGTACTTC
many	TRBV6-1	TRBJ1-4	.	16	CASKDSHYRTNEKLFF	TGTGCCAGTAAGGACAGTCACTACCGGACTAATGAAAAACTGTTTTTT
.	TRBV5-5	TRBJ2-1	.	15	CASRLSGTHYNEQFF	TGTGCCAGCAGACTTTCCGGGACTCACTACAATGAGCAGTTCTTC
many	TRBV7-8	TRBJ1-5	.	16	CASSLDAGVINQPQHF	TGTGCCAGCAGCTTAGATGCAGGGGTTATCAATCAGCCCCAGCATTTT
many	TRBV10-3	TRBJ2-7	.	12	CAISLQGGQQYF	TGTGCCATCAGTTTACAGGGAGGGCAGCAGTACTTC
.	TRBV20-1	TRBJ2-3	.	12	CSAGPYTDTQYF	TGCAGTGCTGGACCCTACACAGATACGCAGTATTTT
many	TRBV20-1	TRBJ2-5	TRBD2	14	CSATSGTEGETQYF	TGCAGTGCGACGAGCGGGACTGAGGGTGAGACCCAGTACTTC
many	TRBV7-9	TRBJ1-4	.	17	CASSTRTPIATNEKLFF	TGTGCCAGCAGCACGCGGACACCGATTGCAACTAATGAAAAACTGTTTTTT
many	TRBV2	TRBJ1-4	TRBD1	17	CASSEAGGGQGREKLFF	TGTGCCAGCAGTGAAGCTGGGGGGGGACAGGGACGCGAAAAACTGTTTTTT
many	TRBV28	TRBJ1-5	.	12	CASSPGATAQHF	TGTGCCAGCAGTCCGGGGGCCACGGCCCAGCATTTT
.	TRBV20-1	TRBJ1-6	.	16	CSAVPTKGSYNSPLHF	TGCAGTGCTGTCCCTACCAAAGGATCCTATAATTCACCCCTCCACTTT